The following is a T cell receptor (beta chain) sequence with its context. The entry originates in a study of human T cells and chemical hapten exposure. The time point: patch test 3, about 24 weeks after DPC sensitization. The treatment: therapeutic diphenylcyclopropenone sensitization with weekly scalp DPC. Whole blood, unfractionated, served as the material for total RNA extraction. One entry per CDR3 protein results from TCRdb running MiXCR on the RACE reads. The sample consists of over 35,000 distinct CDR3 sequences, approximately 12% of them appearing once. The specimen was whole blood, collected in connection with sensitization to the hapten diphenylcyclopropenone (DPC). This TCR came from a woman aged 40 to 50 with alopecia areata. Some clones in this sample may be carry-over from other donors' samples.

The CDR3 sequence: CATLQHLYNEQFF. CDR3 coding DNA: TGTGCCACTCTTCAGCACCTTTACAATGAGCAGTTCTTC. The V call is TRBV28, the J call TRBJ2-1; D call uncertain. CDR3 length: 13 amino acids. Germline V CDR1 and CDR2: MDHEN, SYDVKM. Between the trimmed V and J ends, which lost 10 bases and 4 bases, there was a span of 14 bases.